One and the same sample provided the 21 T cell receptor beta chains below, sequenced in a study of CD8+ T cells in alopecia areata. This sample's treatment: oral pan-JAK inhibitor, 5-10 mg twice daily. As the sequencing template, cDNA was produced by extracting RNA and reverse transcribing it. Sequencing used immunoSEQ multiplex PCR; TCRdb keeps in-frame clones, though not all of them. The top ten hold 5.7% of the sample, which has 100,000 to 150,000 clones, over 55% seen once. The specimen comprised CD4+ T cells sorted from blood, sampled at week 4, from a patient treated with tofacitinib. The source of these receptors is a human donor with alopecia areata.

This clone was counted between two and nine times. V gene TRBV29-1 combines with J gene TRBJ2-7; D gene ambiguous. This CDR3 is 13 amino acids long. Germline V gene data show CDR1 as SQVTM and CDR2 as ANQGSEA. V lost 0 bases to trimming and J lost 1 base, with 7 bases between them. The CDR3 nucleotides are TGCAGCGTTGAAGACGGTGCTTCCTACGAGCAGTACTTC. Translating it yields CSVEDGASYEQYF.

The chain combines TRBV10-3 with TRBJ1-1; TRBD1 matches at 12 bases. This CDR3 is 18 amino acids long. The J segment lost 4 bases and the V segment lost 2 bases, leaving 11 bases of the junction unmatched. Germline V lookup: CDR1 ENHRY, CDR2 SYGVKD. In DNA, the CDR3 is TGTGCCATCAGTGAGACCGGGACAGGGGGCGAAGGCGGCACTGAAGCTTTCTTT. Protein: CAISETGTGGEGGTEAFF.

The chain joins TRBV7-3 to TRBJ2-5; TRBD2 matches at 7 bases. The closer fit of TRBJ2-7 to the DNA end suggests the J call may be wrong. The CDR3 consists of 14 residues. Germline CDR1 reads SGHTA; CDR2 reads FQGTGA. The CDR3 DNA is TGTGCCAGCAGCTCCAGCGGGGCCTCCTACGAGCAGTACTTC. Its translation: CASSSSGASYEQYF.

This chain links TRBV6-5 with TRBJ1-1, with D unclear. Trimming took off 5 bases at V and 1 base at J, with 8 bases between the two ends. The CDR3 is 13 amino acids. The germline V gene has CDR1 MNHEY and CDR2 SVGAGI. The CDR3 here is CASSLGENTEAFF. CDR3 DNA sequence: TGTGCCAGCAGTCTCGGCGAGAACACTGAAGCTTTCTTT.

The V call is TRBV7-3, the J call TRBJ1-2; D is unclear. V dropped 0 bases and J dropped 6 bases, with 11 bases sitting between them. This CDR3 has 14 amino acids. Germline V CDR1 and CDR2: SGHTA, FQGTGA. Written as DNA, the CDR3 is TGTGCCAGCAGCTTAACGTCGGGTGGGGATGGCTACACCTTC. Translating it yields CASSLTSGGDGYTF. Using reference TRBV7-3 and TRBJ1-2 for the parts outside the CDR3, the full variable domain is GAGVSQTPSNKVTEKGKYVELRCDPISGHTALYWYRQSLGQGPEFLIYFQGTGAADDSGLPNDRFFAVRPEGSVSTLKIQRTERGDSAVYLCASSLTSGGDGYTFGSGTRLTVV.

The V and J genes are TRBV5-1 and TRBJ2-2; TRBD1 is a possible D gene (8 bases). Germline lookup yields CDR1 SGHRS and CDR2 YFSETQ. The CDR3 loop spans 16 amino acids. Trimming removed 7 bases at V and 7 bases at J, with 23 bases between. The CDR3 region is CASGGQGAGARGELFF. The CDR3 nucleotides read TGCGCCAGCGGAGGACAGGGTGCGGGAGCTCGCGGGGAGCTGTTTTTT.

This clone was detected many times. The chain links TRBV6-5 to TRBJ1-5; 7 bases fit TRBD1. The CDR3 covers 15 residues. Germline V gene lookup returns CDR1 MNHEY and CDR2 SVGAGI. The V segment lost 2 bases and the J segment 5 bases; nucleotides outside the gene matches: 6. The CDR3: CASSYTWTGDQPQHF. The CDR3, as DNA: TGTGCCAGCAGTTACACCTGGACAGGTGATCAGCCCCAGCATTTT.

In this sample, this clone turned up a few times. The chain recombines TRBV14 with TRBJ1-4; D is ambiguous. CDR1 is SGHDN, CDR2 FVKESK, per germline. The CDR3 is 12 amino acids. V was clipped by 1 base and J by 10 bases, with 7 bases between them. The CDR3 sequence is CASSQVEGKLFF. In DNA, the CDR3 is TGTGCCAGCAGCCAAGTAGAGGGAAAACTGTTTTTT.

The rearrangement links TRBV13 to TRBJ2-5; tentative D call: TRBD2 (6 bases). V lost 5 bases to trimming and J lost 1 base, with 14 bases between them. The CDR3 is 15 amino acids. Germline values: CDR1 PRHDT, CDR2 FYEKMQ (reference sequence). In DNA form, the CDR3 reads TGTGCCAGCAGCCCCCGCCGGGACTTCCAAGAGACCCAGTACTTC. Its translation is CASSPRRDFQETQYF.

This clone occurred a few times. This chain connects TRBV25-1 to TRBJ2-5; 7 nucleotides line up with TRBD2. V shed 4 bases, J shed 1 base, and the junction held 6 bases outside the gene matches. The CDR3 is 15 amino acids. In germline, CDR1 is MGHDK, CDR2 SYGVNS. The CDR3 bases are TGTGCCAGCAGTGCTACTAGCGATATCCAAGAGACCCAGTACTTC. This codes for CASSATSDIQETQYF.

This clone was counted between two and nine times. The CDR3 coding sequence is TGCGCCAGCAGCTTGCGACGACCGGGGGACAGGGCCCGTGAAGGCTACACCTTC. This translates into CASSLRRPGDRAREGYTF. V and J are TRBV5-1 and TRBJ1-2; 9 nucleotides line up with TRBD1. Per germline, CDR1 SGHRS and CDR2 YFSETQ. J lost 8 bases, V lost 1 base, and 18 bases had no gene match. CDR3 length: 18 amino acids.

The chain is built from TRBV29-1 and TRBJ1-2; D might be TRBD1 (6 bases). CDR1 is SQVTM, CDR2 ANQGSEA, per germline. This CDR3 has 13 amino acids. Trimming took off 6 bases at V and 0 bases at J, with 11 bases between the two ends. The CDR3 reads CSVRQATNYGYTF. CDR3 nucleotide sequence: TGCAGCGTGCGACAGGCCACTAACTATGGCTACACCTTC.

This chain uses TRBV6-1 with TRBJ1-2, with D maybe TRBD1 (6 bases). The CDR3 totals 13 residues. Germline values: CDR1 MNHNS, CDR2 SASEGT. V shed 5 bases and J shed 3 bases, with 10 bases lying between them. The CDR3 reads CASSRDTYYGYTF. The CDR3 region has the DNA TGTGCCAGCAGTCGGGACACCTACTATGGCTACACCTTC.

This clone came up a few times. The chain uses TRBV2 and TRBJ2-7; 7 bases fit TRBD1. Looked up from germline, CDR1 is SNHLY and CDR2 is FYNNEI. V lost 6 bases, J lost 5 bases, and 4 bases stayed unmatched. The CDR3 length is 12 residues. The chain's CDR3 is CASRRQGDEQYF. The CDR3 region has the DNA TGTGCCAGCAGAAGACAGGGCGACGAGCAGTACTTC.

The V call is TRBV27, the J call TRBJ1-2; 7 positions agree with TRBD1. The CDR3 consists of 13 residues. CDR1 and CDR2 from the germline V gene are MNHEY and SMNVEV (reference sequence). J was trimmed by 6 bases and V by 3 bases; bases with no gene match: 4. CDR3 in amino acids: CASSFRDSHGYTF. The CDR3, as DNA: TGTGCCAGCAGTTTCAGGGACAGTCATGGCTACACCTTC.

This chain joins TRBV25-1 and TRBJ2-5; D is perhaps TRBD2 (7 bases). V lost 4 bases and J 4 bases, leaving 13 bases between the germline ends. This CDR3 region has 14 residues. Per germline, CDR1 MGHDK and CDR2 SYGVNS. CDR3 in DNA: TGTGCCAGCAGTGTAGGGGGAGGGGCAGAGACCCAGTACTTC. It yields the protein CASSVGGGAETQYF.

The chain combines TRBV15 with TRBJ1-1; D is perhaps TRBD1 (6 bases). Germline V gene lookup returns CDR1 LNHNV and CDR2 YYDKDF (reference sequence). The V end lost 0 bases, the J end lost 5 bases, and 25 bases lay between the germline ends. There are 19 residues in the CDR3. Here the CDR3 DNA reads TGTGCCACCAGCAGAGACCCGGGCCGTGCCCGGGGGGCAGGAACTGAAGCTTTCTTT. It is translated as CATSRDPGRARGAGTEAFF.

This chain connects TRBV30 to TRBJ2-3; D ambiguous. CDR3 length: 11 amino acids. V was pared by 2 bases and J by 5 bases, with 5 bases between. Germline V gene data show CDR1 as GTSNPN and CDR2 as SVGIG (reference sequence). The DNA of the CDR3 is TGTGCCTGGAGTCCGGGAGATACGCAGTATTTT. It yields the protein CAWSPGDTQYF.

V gene TRBV5-1 combines with J gene TRBJ2-5; D may correspond to TRBD1 or TRBD2 (6 bases each). V gave up 6 bases and J gave up 0 bases, with 12 bases separating them. CDR3 length: 14 amino acids. CDR1 is SGHRS, CDR2 YFSETQ, per germline. The DNA for the CDR3 is TGCGCCAGCACTAGGGGGGTGAACCAAGAGACCCAGTACTTC. This encodes CASTRGVNQETQYF.

As DNA, the CDR3 is TGTGCCAGCAGTCCGTCGACAGGGGGCCTCATTCGCTACACCTTC. Protein: CASSPSTGGLIRYTF. The V and J genes are TRBV27 and TRBJ1-2, with 10 positions matching TRBD1. Germline-derived CDR1 and CDR2 are MNHEY and SMNVEV (reference sequence). V dropped 5 bases and J dropped 9; count of bases not matched to a gene: 12. This CDR3 region has 15 residues.

The chain combines TRBV29-1 with TRBJ2-4; D unresolved. From germline, CDR1 is SQVTM and CDR2 ANQGSEA. CDR3 length equals 12 residues. V was trimmed by 3 bases and J by 8 bases, leaving 11 bases between them. The CDR3 DNA follows: TGCAGCGTTGATGTGGGAACGGACATTCAGTACTTC. Protein sequence: CSVDVGTDIQYF.